The 17 T cell receptor beta chains listed next were all sequenced from one sample in a study of blood T cell repertoires in COVID-19. Using immunoSEQ multiplex PCR, the repertoire was profiled, and TCRdb retains in-frame clones only, with some absent. Of over 250,000 clones in the sample, about 89% were seen once. The sequenced sample consisted of PBMCs or T cells enriched from blood (not recorded which). The receptor set was obtained from a man aged 35 to 55 who had recovered from COVID-19.

The chain joins TRBV19 to TRBJ2-3; a weak D match, TRBD1 (5 bases). The germline V gene encodes CDR1 LNHDA and CDR2 SQIVND (reference sequence). This CDR3 is built from 13 residues. Trimming pared 4 bases from V and 4 bases from J, leaving 9 bases between. CDR3 region: CASSTSGPDTQYF. CDR3 coding DNA: TGTGCCAGTAGTACCTCAGGGCCAGATACGCAGTATTTT.

The chain combines TRBV12-3 or TRBV12-4 with TRBJ2-7; D unclear. The CDR3 is made up of 11 amino acids. V lost 4 bases to trimming and J lost 3 bases, with 4 bases between them. CDR3 amino acids: CASSSIYEQYF. CDR3 coding DNA: TGTGCCAGCAGTTCTATCTACGAGCAGTACTTC.

This rearrangement joins TRBV9 to TRBJ2-2; the match to TRBD2 covers 12 bases. This CDR3 has 17 residues. Germline loops: CDR1 SGDLS, CDR2 YYNGEE. Germline trimming cut 1 base from V and 1 base from J; bases unmatched to any gene: 2. The DNA for the CDR3 is TGTGCCAGCAGCGTACTAGCGGGGGGGCTGAACACCGGGGAGCTGTTTTTT. Protein product: CASSVLAGGLNTGELFF.

This clone was seen a single time. V is TRBV10-2 and J is TRBJ1-4; D gene ambiguous. The CDR3 loop spans 14 amino acids. The V gene's germline CDR1 is WSHSY and CDR2 SAAADI. V gave up 3 bases and J gave up 2 bases, with 7 bases separating them. CDR3 sequence reads: CASSDSLTNEKLFF. In nucleotides, the CDR3 is TGCGCCAGCAGTGACAGTCTCACTAATGAAAAACTGTTTTTT.

The chain carries TRBV19 and TRBJ1-5; no clear D. V was clipped by 2 bases and J by 2 bases, with 19 bases between them. Germline V gene data show CDR1 as LNHDA and CDR2 as SQIVND (reference sequence). The CDR3 has 18 residues. The chain's CDR3 is CASSITNPGFRGNQPQHF. CDR3 coding DNA: TGTGCCAGTAGTATAACGAACCCGGGGTTTAGGGGCAATCAGCCCCAGCATTTT. The full variable domain, completed using reference TRBV19 and TRBJ1-5, is DGGITQSPKYLFRKEGQNVTLSCEQNLNHDAMYWYRQDPGQGLRLIYYSQIVNDFQKGDIAEGYSVSREKKESFPLTVTSAQKNPTAFYLCASSITNPGFRGNQPQHFGDGTRLSIL.

V usage is TRBV19 and J usage is TRBJ2-7; 7 positions match TRBD1. This CDR3 has 13 residues. CDR1 and CDR2 (germline): LNHDA, SQIVND (reference sequence). Unmatched junction bases numbered 5, after V lost 3 bases and J lost 6 bases. The CDR3 DNA is TGTGCCAGTAGTATGACAGGGTTCGGCGAGCAGTACTTC. Amino acids: CASSMTGFGEQYF. Together with reference TRBV19 and TRBJ2-7, the CDR3 gives the full variable domain: DGGITQSPKYLFRKEGQNVTLSCEQNLNHDAMYWYRQDPGQGLRLIYYSQIVNDFQKGDIAEGYSVSREKKESFPLTVTSAQKNPTAFYLCASSMTGFGEQYFGPGTRLTVT.

V gene TRBV15 combines with J gene TRBJ2-5; maybe TRBD1 (5 bases). V lost 6 bases, J lost 5 bases, and 19 bases lay in between. The CDR3 runs to 15 residues. CDR1 is LNHNV and CDR2 is YYDKDF in the germline V gene (reference sequence). In DNA form, the CDR3 reads TGTGCCACCAGAGGGGCGTCGGGTAGTTTCGAGACCCAGTACTTC. Translated: CATRGASGSFETQYF.

The chain employs TRBV5-1 and TRBJ2-6, with a possible D match to TRBD1 (5 bases). The CDR3 loop spans 17 amino acids. V was cut by 0 bases and J by 4 bases, with 14 bases left in between. Germline CDR1 reads SGHRS; CDR2 reads YFSETQ. CDR3 nucleotides: TGCGCCAGCAGCTTGGCTTTAGGGGCGCGGGGGGCCAACGTCCTGACTTTC. This gives the protein CASSLALGARGANVLTF.

The V gene is TRBV5-1, the J gene TRBJ1-3; D remains ambiguous. Between the trimmed V and J ends, which lost 1 base and 0 bases, there was a span of 5 bases. CDR1 SGHRS and CDR2 YFSETQ come from the germline V gene. This CDR3 comprises 14 residues. This CDR3 is CASSLFGSGNTIYF. The CDR3 bases are TGCGCCAGCAGCTTGTTCGGCTCTGGAAACACCATATATTTT.

This sequence joins TRBV19 and TRBJ1-1; TRBD1 matches at 10 bases. J was trimmed by 6 bases and V by 4 bases; bases with no gene match: 2. CDR1 and CDR2 from the germline V gene are LNHDA and SQIVND (reference sequence). CDR3 length equals 13 residues. CDR3 protein: CASSRDRGSEAFF. CDR3 DNA: TGTGCCAGTAGTAGGGACAGGGGCTCTGAAGCTTTCTTT.

This clone appeared many times. This rearrangement joins TRBV6-4 to TRBJ2-3; 10 nucleotides match TRBD1. After removal of 2 bases from V and 1 base from J, the junction contained 0 bases not matched to a gene. The germline gives CDR1 MRHNA, CDR2 SNTAGT. The CDR3 totals 15 residues. The CDR3 reads CASSDGTGGTDTQYF. The CDR3 DNA reads as TGTGCCAGCAGTGACGGGACAGGGGGCACAGATACGCAGTATTTT.

This clone appeared once. V usage is TRBV19 and J usage is TRBJ1-6; TRBD1 is a possible D gene (5 bases). Germline CDR1 reads LNHDA; CDR2 reads SQIVND (reference sequence). The V and J ends lost 10 bases and 0 bases respectively, with 19 bases between them. The CDR3 covers 17 residues. The CDR3 sequence: CATPVFRGYSYNSPLHF. The CDR3 coding sequence is TGTGCCACCCCCGTATTTCGGGGGTACTCCTATAATTCACCCCTCCACTTT.

The gene calls are TRBV18 and TRBJ1-3, with a possible D match to TRBD1 (5 bases). The CDR3 runs to 15 residues. V was trimmed by 1 base and J by 0 bases, leaving 7 bases between them. Per germline, CDR1 KGHSH and CDR2 LQKENI. DNA of the CDR3: TGTGCCAGCTCACCACTGCAGGGCTCTGGAAACACCATATATTTT. It encodes CASSPLQGSGNTIYF.

This clone was counted once. The chain has TRBV5-4 and TRBJ1-6; 9 bases fit TRBD1. The CDR3 contains 16 residues. The germline gives CDR1 SGHNT, CDR2 YYREEE (reference sequence). J gave up 3 bases and V 0 bases, and 1 base lay outside the gene matches. CDR3 coding DNA: TGTGCCAGCAGCTTGGAGGGACAGGGCTATAATTCACCCCTCCACTTT. It translates to CASSLEGQGYNSPLHF.

This clone was detected a few times. The V and J genes are TRBV6-5 and TRBJ1-5; D call uncertain. V was cut by 0 bases and J by 2 bases, with 8 bases left in between. Germline lookup yields CDR1 MNHEY and CDR2 SVGAGI. The CDR3 runs 15 residues. CDR3 in DNA: TGTGCCAGCAGTTACTCAGGGAGTGGCAATCAGCCCCAGCATTTT. It yields the protein CASSYSGSGNQPQHF.

The rearrangement uses TRBV21-1 and TRBJ1-3; the table's D call, TRBD1, has no DNA check behind it. TRBV21-1 is a known pseudogene. CDR3 length: 16 residues. The CDR3 DNA follows: TGTGCCAGCAGCAAAGGGGGCAGGGGGCATGGAAACACCATATATTTT. Translation gives CASSKGGRGHGNTIYF.

This chain connects TRBV30 to TRBJ1-1; TRBD1 matches 8 bases. Trimming took 4 bases from V and 3 from J; bases not matched to a gene: 13. Germline CDR1 and CDR2: GTSNPN and SVGIG (reference sequence). The CDR3 contains 16 residues. The CDR3 DNA reads as TGTGCCTGGACAGGGGGCGCGATCTTGATTCACACTGAAGCTTTCTTT. This codes for CAWTGGAILIHTEAFF.